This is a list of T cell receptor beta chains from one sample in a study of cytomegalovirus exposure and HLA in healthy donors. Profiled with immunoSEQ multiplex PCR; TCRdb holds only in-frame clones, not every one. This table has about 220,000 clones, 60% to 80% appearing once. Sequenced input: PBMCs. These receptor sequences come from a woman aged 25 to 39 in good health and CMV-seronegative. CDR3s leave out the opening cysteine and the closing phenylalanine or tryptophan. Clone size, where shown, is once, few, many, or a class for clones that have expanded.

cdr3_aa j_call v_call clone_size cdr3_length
ASSVGGSSYNEQF TRBJ2-1 TRBV10-1 NA 13
ASILDSAGNTIY TRBJ1-3 TRBV21-1 NA 12
ASKAGQETQY TRBJ2-5 TRBV6-5 NA 10
ASSLQGNYGYT TRBJ1-2 TRBV5-1 few 11
ASSPSGLAGRLGETQY TRBJ2-5 TRBV11-2 NA 16
ASSPRTSGGPPL TRBJ2-1 TRBV11-3 few 12
AWSLAGLRVYEQY TRBJ2-7 TRBV30 NA 13
ASSLVSRGLGTEAF TRBJ1-1 TRBV7-6 NA 14
ASSESWEGDTQY TRBJ2-3 TRBV10-2 once 12
ASSVGSRETQY TRBJ2-5 TRBV9 NA 11
ASSLTEGGQGDEQF TRBJ2-1 TRBV7-3 NA 14
ARGGPGQGRNKPLVFFYNEQF TRBJ2-1 TRBV19 NA 21
ASSLLRGSGYT TRBJ1-2 TRBV5-6 NA 11
ASSVSGVQGNTIY TRBJ1-3 TRBV9 NA 13
ASSLTGGTEAF TRBJ1-1 TRBV13 few 11
ASSAGLAGAKWLTDTQY TRBJ2-3 TRBV9 NA 17
ASSPRGGRGTEAF TRBJ1-1 TRBV4-1 NA 13
AIHPTVYTEAF TRBJ1-1 TRBV6-1 NA 11
ASRPGTSGNEQF TRBJ2-1 TRBV5-4 NA 12
ASSPGTGVYNEQF TRBJ2-1 TRBV11-3 NA 13
ASSSHTLKNTEAF TRBJ1-1 TRBV5-1 few 13
ASSLEVRNEQY TRBJ2-7 TRBV7-2 once 11
ASSTRDRTDTQY TRBJ2-3 TRBV19 NA 12
ASSPRQGGGGELF TRBJ2-2 TRBV19 NA 13
ASSFSTSGSTDTQY TRBJ2-3 TRBV7-3 NA 14
ASSFGGNTGELF TRBJ2-2 TRBV27 NA 12
ASSLAQGGGYT TRBJ1-2 TRBV6-5 NA 11
ASSLGRGRYEQY TRBJ2-7 TRBV13 NA 12
ASTMGSGGFTDTQY TRBJ2-3 TRBV5-1 NA 14
ASRSPRGLSGTEAF TRBJ1-1 TRBV6-6 NA 14
ASRESGGAGGEQY TRBJ2-7 TRBV7-9 once 13
ASSLTRRETQY TRBJ2-5 TRBV7-3 NA 11
ASSLGTGLSATNEKLF TRBJ1-4 TRBV7-6 NA 16
ASSLAPAGSDTEAF TRBJ1-1 TRBV7-6 NA 14
ASSPPNVGPRGYT TRBJ1-2 TRBV7-8 NA 13
ASSLGTGLLQPQH TRBJ1-5 TRBV7-2 NA 13
ASSLGVSGSYEQY TRBJ2-7 TRBV11-3 few 13
ASSQSTGAEAF TRBJ1-1 TRBV4-2 once 11
ASSLRSGNQPQH TRBJ1-5 TRBV7-2 few 12
ASKRGQSTNNEQF TRBJ2-1 TRBV2 NA 13
ASSLAGGETQY TRBJ2-5 TRBV5-4 NA 11
ASSQDRGPNTEAF TRBJ1-1 TRBV4-1 NA 13
ASSQDHSLAGSEQF TRBJ2-1 TRBV14 NA 14
ASSPGREGNQPQH TRBJ1-5 TRBV4-2 NA 13
ASRLAGRYEQY TRBJ2-7 TRBV6-1 NA 11
AISGPGLQNSYEQY TRBJ2-7 TRBV10-3 once 14
AINFAGAPYEQY TRBJ2-7 TRBV7-9 few 12
ASSDRGLNQPQH TRBJ1-5 TRBV5-6 NA 12
ASSARLGAEF TRBJ2-1 TRBV5-1 NA 10
ASRPRGLGPLH TRBJ1-6 TRBV7-8 few 11
ASSEAFQGQPQH TRBJ1-5 TRBV2 NA 12
ASSLGLAVPEQY TRBJ2-7 TRBV27 NA 12
ASSPVRLNTEAF TRBJ1-1 TRBV7-9 NA 12
ASSPLRDRGVEKLF TRBJ1-4 TRBV18 once 14
ASSDGQGPYGYT TRBJ1-2 TRBV25-1 once 12